The entry below gives a single T cell receptor (beta chain) sequence along with its context. The entry originates in a study of OX40 agonist ivuxolimab in advanced cancers. The method was immunoSEQ multiplex PCR; TCRdb's version includes in-frame clones alone and lacks a portion of them. The sample lists tens of thousands of clones; roughly 92% were seen once. The germline CDR1 and CDR2 sequences are MNHNY and SVGAGI (reference sequence). There are 12 residues in the CDR3. V lost 5 bases and J 5 bases, leaving 6 bases between the germline ends. This clonotype originated in an adult with an advanced solid tumor such as melanoma, head and neck, liver or kidney cancer. The sample here was CD4+ or CD8+ T cells sorted from blood, taken in a trial of the OX40 agonist ivuxolimab. The chain combines TRBV6-6 with TRBJ2-2; D is unclear. CDR3 in amino acids: CASSTPTGELFF. In nucleotides, the CDR3 is TGTGCCAGCAGTACGCCAACCGGGGAGCTGTTTTTT.